The 28 T cell receptor beta chains listed next were all sequenced from one sample in a study of blood T cell repertoires in COVID-19. Measured with immunoSEQ multiplex PCR; TCRdb has only the in-frame clones, and not every one. The sample records about 130,000 clones, roughly four fifths being singletons. The source material was peripheral blood. The origin of the receptors is a human donor in a cohort sampled during active COVID-19.

This chain links TRBV6-5 with TRBJ1-2; D possibly corresponds to TRBD1 (6 bases). Germline loops: CDR1 MNHEY, CDR2 SVGAGI. V lost 0 bases and J 7 bases, leaving 12 bases between the germline ends. The CDR3 sequence is 14 residues long. CDR3 bases: TGTGCCAGCAGTTACTCCCGACAGGTCGGTGGCTACACCTTC. As protein: CASSYSRQVGGYTF.

CDR3 nucleotide sequence: TGTGCCAGCAGCCAAGGGGTGAGTTGGGCAGGCAATCAGCCCCAGCATTTT. Its protein is CASSQGVSWAGNQPQHF. The chain uses TRBV27 and TRBJ1-5; D may be TRBD1 (5 bases). Trimming removed 6 bases from V and 2 bases from J, with 20 bases in between. Per the germline V gene, CDR1 is MNHEY and CDR2 is SMNVEV (reference sequence). The CDR3 extends over 17 amino acids.

The chain employs TRBV5-6 and TRBJ1-2; D is perhaps TRBD1 (5 bases). Trimming removed 0 bases at V and 4 bases at J, with 22 bases between. This CDR3 is 18 amino acids long. CDR1 and CDR2 (germline): SGHDT, YYEEEE. The CDR3 region is CASSLEGWGRRSFYGYTF. The CDR3 DNA reads as TGTGCCAGCAGCTTGGAGGGGTGGGGCAGGCGTTCTTTCTATGGCTACACCTTC.

The chain's CDR3 is CASSWQTGELFF. CDR3 nucleotide sequence: TGTGCCAGCAGCTGGCAGACCGGGGAGCTGTTTTTT. This chain joins TRBV3-1 (or the pseudogene TRBV3-2) and TRBJ2-2; D remains ambiguous. V lost 5 bases and J 5 bases, leaving 6 bases between the germline ends. The CDR3 has 12 residues. Germline V gives CDR1 LGHDT, CDR2 YNNKEL (reference sequence).

J is TRBJ2-1 and V is TRBV18; 11 nucleotides agree with TRBD2. Germline CDR1 KGHSH, CDR2 LQKENI. V lost 3 bases, J lost 9 bases, and 4 bases stayed unmatched. The CDR3 totals 14 residues. CDR3 loop: CASSPSGGASEQFF. The CDR3 nucleotides read TGTGCCAGCTCACCTAGCGGGGGGGCGAGTGAGCAGTTCTTC. Filled out from reference TRBV18 and TRBJ2-1, the complete variable domain reads NAGVMQNPRHLVRRRGQEARLRCSPMKGHSHVYWYRQLPEEGLKFMVYLQKENIIDESGMPKERFSAEFPKEGPSILRIQQVVRGDSAAYFCASSPSGGASEQFFGPGTRLTVL.

In DNA, the CDR3 is TGTGCCAGTACTTGGGACAGGGGCACCGGGGAGCTGTTTTTT. It codes for CASTWDRGTGELFF. The chain combines TRBV19 with TRBJ2-2; 10 bases map to TRBD1. From germline, CDR1 is LNHDA and CDR2 SQIVND (reference sequence). Losses at the gene ends were 7 bases for V and 4 bases for J; bases not matched to a gene: 3. The CDR3 has 14 residues.

This chain links TRBV9 with TRBJ1-2, with 10 bases lining up with TRBD1. Germline CDR1 and CDR2: SGDLS and YYNGEE. The trim removed 3 bases at V and 5 bases at J, leaving 13 bases unmatched. The CDR3 length is 17 residues. For the CDR3, the DNA is TGTGCCAGCAGCGCGCAGAGCCGGGACAGGGGAGGTTATGGCTACACCTTC. Translation gives CASSAQSRDRGGYGYTF.

The chain joins TRBV7-3 to TRBJ2-2; no reliable D call. CDR1 and CDR2 from the germline V gene are SGHTA and FQGTGA. V was trimmed by 3 bases and J by 5 bases, leaving 16 bases between them. There are 16 residues in the CDR3. CDR3 in DNA: TGTGCCAGCAGCTTGTCCTCAAACCCCCTAACCGGGGAGCTGTTTTTT. Translation: CASSLSSNPLTGELFF. Looking up the rest from reference TRBV7-3 and TRBJ2-2 gives the full variable domain: GAGVSQTPSNKVTEKGKYVELRCDPISGHTALYWYRQSLGQGPEFLIYFQGTGAADDSGLPNDRFFAVRPEGSVSTLKIQRTERGDSAVYLCASSLSSNPLTGELFFGEGSRLTVL.

The chain carries TRBV9 and TRBJ2-5, with TRBD1 matching 11 bases. The V gene end was trimmed by 5 bases and the J gene end by 1 base; junction bases not matched to a gene: 7. CDR1 and CDR2 from the germline V gene are SGDLS and YYNGEE. The CDR3 has 16 residues. The CDR3: CASSPGQGAGQETQYF. CDR3 DNA sequence: TGTGCCAGCAGTCCAGGACAGGGGGCTGGCCAAGAGACCCAGTACTTC.

The chain recombines TRBV7-9 with TRBJ2-5, with D possibly TRBD2 on 6 matching bases. V lost 0 bases, J lost 5 bases, and 19 bases lay in between. Germline values: CDR1 SEHNR, CDR2 FQNEAQ (reference sequence). The CDR3 has 17 residues. Here the CDR3 reads CASSLAESGVRPETQYF. For the CDR3, the DNA is TGTGCCAGCAGCTTAGCGGAATCGGGGGTTAGACCCGAGACCCAGTACTTC. Variable domain in full (rest from reference TRBV7-9 and TRBJ2-5): DTGVSQNPRHKITKRGQNVTFRCDPISEHNRLYWYRQTLGQGPEFLTYFQNEAQLEKSRLLSDRFSAERPKGSFSTLEIQRTEQGDSAMYLCASSLAESGVRPETQYFGPGTRLLVL.

V gene TRBV6-4 combines with J gene TRBJ2-6; D might be TRBD1 (6 bases). Looked up from germline, CDR1 is MRHNA and CDR2 is SNTAGT. CDR3 length: 14 amino acids. The V end was cut by 6 bases, the J end by 10 bases, with 16 bases between. The CDR3 loop reads CASREDRGSNVLTF. CDR3 bases: TGTGCCAGCAGAGAGGACAGAGGATCGAACGTCCTGACTTTC.

The chain joins TRBV19 to TRBJ1-3; D not certain. The CDR3 contains 10 residues. Germline V gives CDR1 LNHDA, CDR2 SQIVND (reference sequence). The ends were cut back, 9 bases at V and 4 bases at J, with 4 bases in the middle. CDR3 sequence reads: CASGGNTIYF. The CDR3, as DNA: TGTGCCAGCGGGGGAAACACCATATATTTT.

The chain is built from TRBV9 and TRBJ2-7; 10 nucleotides agree with TRBD1. V lost 0 bases, J lost 6 bases, and 3 bases stayed unmatched. The germline gives CDR1 SGDLS, CDR2 YYNGEE. The CDR3 extends over 14 amino acids. The CDR3, as DNA: TGTGCCAGCAGCGTAGGGGGACAGGGGACCGAGCAGTACTTC. Amino acids: CASSVGGQGTEQYF.

Comment on this clone: Other nucleotide sequences in the sample specify the same CDR3. Here the CDR3 DNA reads TGTGCCAGCAGCTTGGATCGGGAGACCCAGTACTTC. It codes for CASSLDRETQYF. The gene calls are TRBV5-4 and TRBJ2-5; D is undetermined. Trimming stripped 0 bases from V and 5 bases from J, with 5 bases between. Germline V gene data show CDR1 as SGHNT and CDR2 as YYREEE (reference sequence). This CDR3 spans 12 amino acids.

J is TRBJ2-5 and V is TRBV12-3 or TRBV12-4; TRBD2 aligns across 7 bases. V lost 5 bases and J lost 4; bases outside the gene matches: 4. This CDR3 is built from 13 residues. The CDR3 here is CASSGGGGETQYF. As DNA, the CDR3 is TGTGCCAGCAGTGGCGGGGGTGGAGAGACCCAGTACTTC.

This rearrangement joins TRBV5-1 to TRBJ2-7, with D possibly TRBD2 on 7 matching bases. The CDR3 loop spans 18 amino acids. Trimming stripped 0 bases from V and 4 bases from J, with 23 bases between. From germline, CDR1 is SGHRS and CDR2 YFSETQ. CDR3 sequence reads: CASSLATFSAGAPYEQYF. CDR3 nucleotides: TGCGCCAGCAGCTTGGCCACCTTCTCCGCGGGGGCGCCGTACGAGCAGTACTTC.

This clone has more than one count but fewer than ten. The gene calls are TRBV19 and TRBJ1-1; the D gene is possibly TRBD1 (6 bases). Trimming pared 6 bases from V and 0 bases from J, leaving 11 bases between. The CDR3 spans 14 residues. The germline gives CDR1 LNHDA, CDR2 SQIVND (reference sequence). The CDR3: CASSRQAMNTEAFF. CDR3 sequence (DNA): TGTGCCAGTAGCCGACAGGCGATGAACACTGAAGCTTTCTTT.

V is TRBV19 and J is TRBJ2-7; possible D gene TRBD1, 6 bases. Trimming removed 4 bases from V and 9 bases from J, with 13 bases in between. This CDR3 contains 12 residues. CDR1 is LNHDA, CDR2 SQIVND, per germline (reference sequence). The CDR3 here is CASSTSGDVQYF. CDR3 sequence (DNA): TGTGCCAGTAGTACCTCAGGGGATGTGCAGTACTTC.

V and J are TRBV29-1 and TRBJ1-1; 7 bases are shared with TRBD1. The CDR3 sequence is 12 residues long. Germline V CDR1 and CDR2: SQVTM, ANQGSEA. V shed 7 bases, J shed 4 bases, and the junction held 6 bases outside the gene matches. The CDR3 coding sequence is TGCAGCGCACTGAGGGGGCGCACTGAAGCTTTCTTT. Amino acids: CSALRGRTEAFF.

The chain recombines TRBV19 with TRBJ1-1; D remains ambiguous. Trimming shortened V by 9 bases and J by 0 bases, and 11 bases separated the two germline ends. The CDR3 runs to 13 residues. Germline-derived CDR1 and CDR2 are LNHDA and SQIVND (reference sequence). The CDR3 here is CASRREVNTEAFF. CDR3 nucleotides: TGTGCCAGCAGACGGGAAGTGAACACTGAAGCTTTCTTT.

The chain uses TRBV5-1 and TRBJ2-3; possibly TRBD2 for D (6 bases). The germline V gene encodes CDR1 SGHRS and CDR2 YFSETQ. The germline V and J ends were trimmed by 4 bases and 8 bases, with 20 bases remaining between them. The CDR3 is 15 residues long. The CDR3 region is CASSPGLPAGGTQYF. The CDR3 DNA reads TGCGCCAGCAGCCCGGGCCTCCCTGCCGGGGGTACGCAGTATTTT.

The gene calls are TRBV14 and TRBJ2-1; 9 nucleotides agree with TRBD2. Germline CDR1 is SGHDN and CDR2 is FVKESK. With V trimmed by 4 bases and J by 10 bases, 17 bases remained unmatched. The CDR3 totals 17 residues. CDR3 nucleotide sequence: TGTGCCAGCAGCCCCCGAGCTAGCGGGATCTTACAACGGGAGCAGTTCTTC. As protein: CASSPRASGILQREQFF.

The chain uses TRBV7-9 and TRBJ2-2; D may be TRBD1 (6 bases). Germline CDR1 reads SEHNR; CDR2 reads FQNEAQ (reference sequence). The V end lost 8 bases, the J end lost 6 bases, and 16 bases lay between the germline ends. This CDR3 comprises 14 residues. As DNA, the CDR3 is TGTGCCAGCCAGGGGCAGGGGCTGGCCGGGGAGCTGTTTTTT. Translated: CASQGQGLAGELFF.

This clone was observed a handful of times. The CDR3 sequence: CASSYYRDYGYTF. The CDR3 DNA reads TGTGCCAGCAGTTACTACAGGGACTATGGCTACACCTTC. This chain joins TRBV6-2 or TRBV6-3 and TRBJ1-2, with D possibly TRBD1 on 6 matching bases. This CDR3 has 13 amino acids. Trimming left V 1 base short and J 3 bases short, with 6 bases between. Germline V gene data show CDR1 as MNHEY and CDR2 as SVGEGT.

The chain employs TRBV9 and TRBJ1-2; possibly TRBD1 for D (6 bases). Looked up from germline, CDR1 is SGDLS and CDR2 is YYNGEE. This CDR3 is built from 15 residues. Trimming cost V 0 bases and J 5 bases, with 14 bases left between them. Written as DNA, the CDR3 is TGTGCCAGCAGCGTAGGTCCAGGGGCCCAATATGGCTACACCTTC. This translates into CASSVGPGAQYGYTF.

Only a few counts were recorded for this clone. The rearrangement uses TRBV27 and TRBJ2-1; D unresolved. V lost 3 bases to trimming and J lost 0 bases, with 3 bases between them. The CDR3 consists of 13 residues. Germline V gives CDR1 MNHEY, CDR2 SMNVEV (reference sequence). Written as DNA, the CDR3 is TGTGCCAGCAGTTTGAGCTCCTACAATGAGCAGTTCTTC. It specifies CASSLSSYNEQFF.

CDR3 DNA sequence: TGTGCCAGTAGTATGGAAGACACTAGCACAGATACGCAGTATTTT. Translation gives CASSMEDTSTDTQYF. The genes are TRBV19 and TRBJ2-3; D is undetermined. This CDR3 region has 15 residues. CDR1 and CDR2 (germline): LNHDA, SQIVND (reference sequence). Trimming pared 3 bases from V and 0 bases from J, leaving 10 bases between.

This chain connects TRBV12-3 or TRBV12-4 to TRBJ1-3, with D perhaps TRBD1 (5 bases). Trimming removed 8 bases at V and 7 bases at J, with 12 bases between. The CDR3 contains 12 residues. CDR3: CASGAGKNTIYF. The CDR3 region has the DNA TGTGCCAGCGGGGCGGGGAAGAACACCATATATTTT.